These 19 T cell receptor beta chains came from one sample sequenced in a study of cytomegalovirus exposure and HLA in healthy donors. The PCR made use of 60 Vbeta and 13 Jbeta primers. Data came from immunoSEQ multiplex PCR; TCRdb stores just in-frame clones and leaves some out. The data contain hundreds of thousands of clones, about 89% of them singletons. What was sequenced was PBMCs. The receptors were gathered from a woman younger than 35 in good health and CMV-seronegative.

This chain joins TRBV7-2 and TRBJ1-4, with D hard to call. CDR1 is SGHTA, CDR2 FQGNSA, per germline. Trimming removed 1 base from V and 4 bases from J, with 10 bases in between. CDR3 length equals 15 residues. CDR3 region: CASSLVGGRNEKLFF. CDR3 in DNA: TGTGCCAGCAGCTTAGTTGGAGGCCGTAATGAAAAACTGTTTTTT.

The chain carries TRBV2 and TRBJ1-2, with 7 bases matching TRBD1. V shed 2 bases, J shed 1 base, and the junction held 4 bases outside the gene matches. The CDR3 has 15 amino acids. CDR1 is SNHLY, CDR2 FYNNEI, per germline. The CDR3, as DNA: TGTGCCAGCAGTGAACAGGGGGGAAATAACTATGGCTACACCTTC. Translated: CASSEQGGNNYGYTF.

This clone was seen only a few times. The chain couples TRBV7-8 to TRBJ2-2; TRBD2 agrees at 7 bases. J gave up 5 bases and V 4 bases, and 7 bases lay outside the gene matches. The germline CDR1 and CDR2 sequences are SGHVS and FQNEAQ. This CDR3 is built from 15 residues. The CDR3 sequence is CASSSSSRGTGELFF. CDR3 nucleotides: TGTGCCAGCAGCTCCAGCTCGCGGGGGACCGGGGAGCTGTTTTTT.

This clone was found once. CDR3 nucleotides: TGTGCCAGCAGCTTAGCCCGAGCCTACGAGCAGTACTTC. Its translation: CASSLARAYEQYF. The V and J genes are TRBV11-1 and TRBJ2-7; D not resolved. V shed 0 bases and J shed 2 bases, with 5 bases lying between them. Germline V gene sequence: CDR1 SGHAT, CDR2 FQDESV (reference sequence). The CDR3 runs 13 residues. Together with reference TRBV11-1 and TRBJ2-7, the CDR3 gives the full variable domain: EAEVAQSPRYKITEKSQAVAFWCDPISGHATLYWYRQILGQGPELLVQFQDESVVDDSQLPKDRFSAERLKGVDSTLKIQPAELGDSAMYLCASSLARAYEQYFGPGTRLTVT.

The chain combines TRBV5-6 with TRBJ2-6; D is unclear. Germline CDR1 SGHDT, CDR2 YYEEEE. The CDR3 totals 14 residues. V dropped 1 base and J dropped 4 bases, with 6 bases sitting between them. The DNA for the CDR3 is TGTGCCAGCAGCTTGAGAGGAGGGGCCAACGTCCTGACTTTC. Protein product: CASSLRGGANVLTF.

The rearrangement links TRBV27 to TRBJ2-7; TRBD2 aligns across 8 bases. Germline lookup yields CDR1 MNHEY and CDR2 SMNVEV (reference sequence). This CDR3 spans 15 amino acids. Trimming cost V 2 bases and J 1 base; bases outside gene matches: 4. The CDR3 region has the DNA TGTGCCAGCAGTTTAACGTTAGCGGGATCCTACGAGCAGTACTTC. As protein: CASSLTLAGSYEQYF.

This clone was found a few times. The chain employs TRBV9 and TRBJ1-5; 9 bases agree with TRBD1. Germline CDR1 is SGDLS and CDR2 is YYNGEE. This CDR3 has 19 amino acids. V lost 4 bases to trimming and J lost 0 bases; unmatched junction nucleotides: 14. The CDR3 here is CASSPKLTGGRGSNQPQHF. The DNA of the CDR3 is TGTGCCAGCAGCCCTAAACTTACAGGGGGCAGGGGTAGCAATCAGCCCCAGCATTTT. Filled out from reference TRBV9 and TRBJ1-5, the complete variable domain reads DSGVTQTPKHLITATGQRVTLRCSPRSGDLSVYWYQQSLDQGLQFLIQYYNGEERAKGNILERFSAQQFPDLHSELNLSSLELGDSALYFCASSPKLTGGRGSNQPQHFGDGTRLSIL.

The V call is TRBV5-1, the J call TRBJ2-3, with 8 positions matching TRBD1. V dropped 2 bases and J dropped 6; count of bases not matched to a gene: 8. Germline V CDR1 and CDR2: SGHRS, YFSETQ. CDR3 length equals 15 residues. This CDR3 is CASSLRTGNLDTQYF. In nucleotides, the CDR3 is TGCGCCAGCAGCTTACGGACAGGGAACTTGGATACGCAGTATTTT.

The rearrangement joins TRBV5-4 to TRBJ1-6; D ambiguous. The V end was cut by 1 base, the J end by 10 bases, with 21 bases between. Germline V gives CDR1 SGHNT, CDR2 YYREEE (reference sequence). The CDR3 loop spans 17 amino acids. CDR3 coding DNA: TGTGCCAGCAGCTTGTTTAAGGCCGGCGGGCGCAACTCACCCCTCCACTTT. Translated: CASSLFKAGGRNSPLHF.

Here the CDR3 reads CASSVGGGSTGELFF. The CDR3 nucleotides are TGTGCCAGCAGTGTAGGAGGGGGCAGCACCGGGGAGCTGTTTTTT. V and J are TRBV25-1 and TRBJ2-2; D might be TRBD1 (7 bases). CDR3 length: 15 amino acids. Looked up from germline, CDR1 is MGHDK and CDR2 is SYGVNS. V lost 4 bases and J lost 4, with 13 bases in between.

V and J are TRBV4-3 and TRBJ2-7; TRBD1 matches at 9 bases. Germline V gives CDR1 LGHNA, CDR2 YSLEER. The CDR3 covers 16 residues. Losses at the gene ends were 0 bases for V and 9 bases for J; bases not matched to a gene: 12. The CDR3 loop reads CASSQDLETGGSSQYF. CDR3 in DNA: TGCGCCAGCAGCCAAGATTTGGAGACAGGGGGATCGTCGCAGTACTTC.

The V gene is TRBV18, the J gene TRBJ2-7, with TRBD2 identical over 7 bases. The CDR3 consists of 14 residues. V shed 5 bases, J shed 3 bases, and the junction held 7 bases outside the gene matches. Germline loops: CDR1 KGHSH, CDR2 LQKENI. CDR3 loop: CASSGGLGYYEQYF. As DNA, the CDR3 is TGTGCCAGCTCAGGCGGACTAGGGTACTACGAGCAGTACTTC. Using reference TRBV18 and TRBJ2-7 for the parts outside the CDR3, the full variable domain is NAGVMQNPRHLVRRRGQEARLRCSPMKGHSHVYWYRQLPEEGLKFMVYLQKENIIDESGMPKERFSAEFPKEGPSILRIQQVVRGDSAAYFCASSGGLGYYEQYFGPGTRLTVT.

This chain's CDR3 is CASSRALGRKQETQYF. CDR3 DNA: TGTGCCAGCAGTCGGGCGTTGGGGAGAAAACAAGAGACCCAGTACTTC. This chain connects TRBV14 to TRBJ2-5, with a weak D call TRBD2 (5 bases). There are 16 residues in the CDR3. Trimming cost V 6 bases and J 2 bases, with 19 bases left between them. CDR1 and CDR2 from the germline V gene are SGHDN and FVKESK.

This chain uses TRBV11-2 with TRBJ1-3; 10 bases map to TRBD1. The CDR3 spans 16 residues. The J segment lost 2 bases and the V segment lost 5 bases, leaving 6 bases of the junction unmatched. CDR1 SGHAT and CDR2 FQNNGV come from the germline V gene. The CDR3 DNA is TGTGCCAGCAGCCCGGGACAGGGGATTCCTGGAAACACCATATATTTT. Translation: CASSPGQGIPGNTIYF. The entire variable domain, with the rest obtained from reference TRBV11-2 and TRBJ1-3, is as follows: EAGVAQSPRYKIIEKRQSVAFWCNPISGHATLYWYQQILGQGPKLLIQFQNNGVVDDSQLPKDRFSAERLKGVDSTLKIQPAKLEDSAVYLCASSPGQGIPGNTIYFGEGSWLTVV.

The chain couples TRBV4-1 to TRBJ1-4, with a possible D match to TRBD1 (6 bases). CDR1 is MGHRA and CDR2 is YSYEKL in the germline V gene. CDR3 length: 14 residues. The V and J ends lost 2 bases and 8 bases respectively, with 12 bases between them. As DNA, the CDR3 is TGCGCCAGCAGCCAAATCGCTAGGGGGGAAAAACTGTTTTTT. This translates into CASSQIARGEKLFF.

This sequence joins TRBV6-6 and TRBJ1-2, with a weak D call TRBD1 (6 bases). CDR3 size: 14 residues. Germline CDR1 reads MNHNY; CDR2 reads SVGAGI (reference sequence). Trimming removed 2 bases at V and 11 bases at J, with 18 bases between. As DNA, the CDR3 is TGTGCCAGCAGTTACACCTCAGGGGCTGGCTTTTACACCTTC. Residues: CASSYTSGAGFYTF.

V gene TRBV18 combines with J gene TRBJ2-5, with 8 bases that match TRBD2. The CDR3 runs to 13 residues. In germline, CDR1 is KGHSH, CDR2 LQKENI. The junction had 4 bases not matched to a gene; V was cut back by 5 bases and J by 5 bases. The CDR3 region is CASSTGLEETQYF. DNA of the CDR3: TGTGCCAGCTCAACGGGACTAGAGGAGACCCAGTACTTC.

CDR3 sequence reads: CASSSPTRFPNEQFF. As DNA, the CDR3 is TGTGCCAGCAGCTCCCCGACTAGGTTCCCCAATGAGCAGTTCTTC. V usage is TRBV7-3 and J usage is TRBJ2-1; a possible D gene is TRBD2 (6 bases). Per the germline V gene, CDR1 is SGHTA and CDR2 is FQGTGA. The CDR3 contains 15 residues. Trimming stripped 4 bases from V and 6 bases from J, with 16 bases between.

This chain connects TRBV27 to TRBJ1-2; D remains unclear. Deletions cut 7 bases from V and 5 bases from J, with 20 bases between. CDR1 and CDR2 (germline): MNHEY, SMNVEV (reference sequence). The CDR3 loop spans 15 amino acids. The CDR3 DNA reads TGTGCCAGCACCACCTCCGGTTCGGAGCTTTATGGCTACACCTTC. Amino acids: CASTTSGSELYGYTF.